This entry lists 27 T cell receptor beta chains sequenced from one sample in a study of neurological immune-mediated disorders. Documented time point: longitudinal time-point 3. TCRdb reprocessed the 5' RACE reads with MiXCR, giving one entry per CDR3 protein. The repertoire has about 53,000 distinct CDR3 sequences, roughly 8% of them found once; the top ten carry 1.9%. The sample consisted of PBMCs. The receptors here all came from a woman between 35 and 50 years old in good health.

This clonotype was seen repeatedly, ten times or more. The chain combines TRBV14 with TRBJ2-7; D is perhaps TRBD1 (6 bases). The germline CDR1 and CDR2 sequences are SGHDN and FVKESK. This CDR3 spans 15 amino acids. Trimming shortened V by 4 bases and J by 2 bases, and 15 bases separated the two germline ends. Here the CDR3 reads CASSRRTVATYEQYF. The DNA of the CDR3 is TGTGCCAGCAGCCGCCGGACAGTGGCTACCTACGAGCAGTACTTC. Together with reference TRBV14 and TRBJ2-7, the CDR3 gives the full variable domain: EAGVTQFPSHSVIEKGQTVTLRCDPISGHDNLYWYRRVMGKEIKFLLHFVKESKQDESGMPNNRFLAERTGGTYSTLKVQPAELEDSGVYFCASSRRTVATYEQYFGPGTRLTVT.

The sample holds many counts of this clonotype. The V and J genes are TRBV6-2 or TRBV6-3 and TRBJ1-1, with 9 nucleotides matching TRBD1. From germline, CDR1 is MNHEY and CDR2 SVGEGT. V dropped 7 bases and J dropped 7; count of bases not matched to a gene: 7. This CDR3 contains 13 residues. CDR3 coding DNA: TGTGCCAGCACCCCGACAGGGGGGCGTGAAGCTTTCTTT. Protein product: CASTPTGGREAFF.

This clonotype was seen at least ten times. CDR3: CASSGDRDEQYF. CDR3 nucleotide sequence: TGCGCCAGCAGTGGGGACAGGGACGAGCAGTACTTC. V and J are TRBV5-1 and TRBJ2-7; 9 bases match TRBD1. The CDR3 has 12 residues. Germline CDR1 SGHRS, CDR2 YFSETQ. The V gene end was trimmed by 5 bases and the J gene end by 5 bases; junction bases not matched to a gene: 2.

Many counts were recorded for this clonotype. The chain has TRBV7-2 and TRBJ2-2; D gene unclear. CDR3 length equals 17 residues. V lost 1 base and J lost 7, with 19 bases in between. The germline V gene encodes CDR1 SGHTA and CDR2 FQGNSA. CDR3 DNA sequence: TGTGCCAGCAGCTTAGATCTGCTCCCGACAACAAGCGGGGAGCTGTTTTTT. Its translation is CASSLDLLPTTSGELFF.

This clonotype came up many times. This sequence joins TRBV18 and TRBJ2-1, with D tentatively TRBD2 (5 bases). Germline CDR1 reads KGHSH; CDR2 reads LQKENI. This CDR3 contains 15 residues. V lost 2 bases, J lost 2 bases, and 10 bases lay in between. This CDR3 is CASSPGGFPYNEQFF. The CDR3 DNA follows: TGTGCCAGCTCACCAGGAGGATTCCCCTACAATGAGCAGTTCTTC.

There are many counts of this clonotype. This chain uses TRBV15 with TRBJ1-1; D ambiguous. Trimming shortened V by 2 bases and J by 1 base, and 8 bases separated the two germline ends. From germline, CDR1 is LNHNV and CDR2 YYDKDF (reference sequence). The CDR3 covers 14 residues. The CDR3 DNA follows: TGTGCCACCAGCAGAAGGACGGAGAACACTGAAGCTTTCTTT. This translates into CATSRRTENTEAFF.

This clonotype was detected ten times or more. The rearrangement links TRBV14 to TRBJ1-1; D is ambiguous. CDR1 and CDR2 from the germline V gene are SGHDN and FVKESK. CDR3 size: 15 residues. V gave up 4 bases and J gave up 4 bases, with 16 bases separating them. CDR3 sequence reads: CASSPITGSRTEAFF. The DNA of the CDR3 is TGTGCCAGCAGCCCAATAACCGGGAGCCGCACTGAAGCTTTCTTT.

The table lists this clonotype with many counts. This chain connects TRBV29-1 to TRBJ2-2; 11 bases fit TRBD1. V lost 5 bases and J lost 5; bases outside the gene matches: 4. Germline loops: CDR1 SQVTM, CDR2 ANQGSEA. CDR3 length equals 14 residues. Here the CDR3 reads CSVSRDRGTGELFF. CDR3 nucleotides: TGCAGCGTTTCCCGGGACAGGGGGACCGGGGAGCTGTTTTTT.

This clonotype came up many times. The CDR3 region is CATSRDPQYNSPLHF. CDR3 nucleotides: TGTGCCACCAGCAGAGATCCCCAGTATAATTCACCCCTCCACTTT. The rearrangement links TRBV15 to TRBJ1-6; D gene unclear. The germline V gene has CDR1 LNHNV and CDR2 YYDKDF (reference sequence). The CDR3 has 15 residues. V lost 0 bases and J lost 4, with 7 bases in between.

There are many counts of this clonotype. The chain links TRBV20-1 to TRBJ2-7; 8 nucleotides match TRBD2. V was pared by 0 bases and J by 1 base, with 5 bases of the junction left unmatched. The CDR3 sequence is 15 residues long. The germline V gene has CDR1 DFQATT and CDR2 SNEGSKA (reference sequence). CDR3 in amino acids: CSARDIAGPSYEQYF. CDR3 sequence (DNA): TGCAGTGCTAGAGATATAGCGGGGCCTTCCTACGAGCAGTACTTC.

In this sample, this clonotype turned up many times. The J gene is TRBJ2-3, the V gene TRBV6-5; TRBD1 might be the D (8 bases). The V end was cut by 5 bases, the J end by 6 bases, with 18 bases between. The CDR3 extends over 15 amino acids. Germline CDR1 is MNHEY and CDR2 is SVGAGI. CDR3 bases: TGTGCCAGCAGTCCTCCCGACAGGGGAGGGGATACGCAGTATTTT. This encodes CASSPPDRGGDTQYF.

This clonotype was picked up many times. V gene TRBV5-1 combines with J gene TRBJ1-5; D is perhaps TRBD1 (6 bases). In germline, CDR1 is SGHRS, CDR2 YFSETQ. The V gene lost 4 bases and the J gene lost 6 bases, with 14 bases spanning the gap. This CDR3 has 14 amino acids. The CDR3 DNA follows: TGCGCCAGCAGCGAGGACAGTGGGAGTCAGCCCCAGCATTTT. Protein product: CASSEDSGSQPQHF.

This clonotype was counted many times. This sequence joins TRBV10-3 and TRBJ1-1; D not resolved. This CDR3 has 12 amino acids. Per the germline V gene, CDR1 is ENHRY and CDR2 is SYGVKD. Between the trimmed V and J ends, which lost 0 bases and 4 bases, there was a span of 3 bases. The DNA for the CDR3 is TGTGCCATCAGTGAGTCGACCACTGAAGCTTTCTTT. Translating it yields CAISESTTEAFF.

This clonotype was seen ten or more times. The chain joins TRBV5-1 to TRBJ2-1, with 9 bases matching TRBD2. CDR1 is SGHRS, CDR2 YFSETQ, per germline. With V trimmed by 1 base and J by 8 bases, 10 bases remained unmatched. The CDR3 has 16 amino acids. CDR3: CASSLIQAGGDDEQFF. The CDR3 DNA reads TGCGCCAGCAGCTTGATTCAAGCGGGGGGAGACGATGAGCAGTTCTTC.

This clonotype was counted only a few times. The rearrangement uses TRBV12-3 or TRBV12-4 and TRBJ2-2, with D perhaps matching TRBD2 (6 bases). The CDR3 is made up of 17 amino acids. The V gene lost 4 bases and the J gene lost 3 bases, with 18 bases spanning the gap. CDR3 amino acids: CASSSPLGTGYTGELFF. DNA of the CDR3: TGTGCCAGCAGTTCCCCCCTAGGGACTGGGTACACCGGGGAGCTGTTTTTT.

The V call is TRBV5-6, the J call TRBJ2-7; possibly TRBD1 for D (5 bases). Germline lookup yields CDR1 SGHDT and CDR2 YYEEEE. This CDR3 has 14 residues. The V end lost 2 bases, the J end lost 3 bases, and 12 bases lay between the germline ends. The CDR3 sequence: CASSFRASRYEQYF. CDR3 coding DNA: TGTGCCAGCAGCTTCAGGGCCAGTCGCTACGAGCAGTACTTC.

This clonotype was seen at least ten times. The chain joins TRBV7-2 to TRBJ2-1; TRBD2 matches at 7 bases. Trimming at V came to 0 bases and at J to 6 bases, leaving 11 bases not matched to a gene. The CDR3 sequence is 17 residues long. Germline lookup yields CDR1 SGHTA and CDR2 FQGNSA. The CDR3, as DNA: TGTGCCAGCAGCTTAGCGCTTACGGGGGGAACCCCCAATGAGCAGTTCTTC. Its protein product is CASSLALTGGTPNEQFF.

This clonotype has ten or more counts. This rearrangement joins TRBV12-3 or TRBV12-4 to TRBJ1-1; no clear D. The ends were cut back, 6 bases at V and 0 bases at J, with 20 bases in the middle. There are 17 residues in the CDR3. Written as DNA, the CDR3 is TGTGCCAGCAGCCAACTCCCGGACGGAAGTATGAACACTGAAGCTTTCTTT. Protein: CASSQLPDGSMNTEAFF.

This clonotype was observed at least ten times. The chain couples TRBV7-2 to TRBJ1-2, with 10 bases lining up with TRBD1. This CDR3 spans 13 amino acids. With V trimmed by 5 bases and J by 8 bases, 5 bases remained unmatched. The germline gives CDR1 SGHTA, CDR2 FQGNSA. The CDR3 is CASSRGQGGGYTF. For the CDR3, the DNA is TGTGCCAGCAGCCGTGGACAGGGGGGGGGCTACACCTTC. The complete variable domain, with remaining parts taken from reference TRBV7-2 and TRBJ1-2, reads GAGVSQSPSNKVTEKGKDVELRCDPISGHTALYWYRQSLGQGLEFLIYFQGNSAPDKSGLPSDRFSAERTGGSVSTLTIQRTQQEDSAVYLCASSRGQGGGYTFGSGTRLTVV.

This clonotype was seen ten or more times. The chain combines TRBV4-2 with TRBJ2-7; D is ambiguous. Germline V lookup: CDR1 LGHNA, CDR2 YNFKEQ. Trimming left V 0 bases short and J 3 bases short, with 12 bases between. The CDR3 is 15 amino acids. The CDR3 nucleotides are TGTGCCAGCAGCCAAGACGGCCTGGCCAACTACGAGCAGTACTTC. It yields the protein CASSQDGLANYEQYF.

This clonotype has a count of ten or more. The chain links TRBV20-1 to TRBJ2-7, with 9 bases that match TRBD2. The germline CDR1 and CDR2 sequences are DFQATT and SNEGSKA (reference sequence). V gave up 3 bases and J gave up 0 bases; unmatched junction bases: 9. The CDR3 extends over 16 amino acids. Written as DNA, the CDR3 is TGCAGTGCTAGGCCTTTTCTAGCGGGGAGCTCCTACGAGCAGTACTTC. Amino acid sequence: CSARPFLAGSSYEQYF.

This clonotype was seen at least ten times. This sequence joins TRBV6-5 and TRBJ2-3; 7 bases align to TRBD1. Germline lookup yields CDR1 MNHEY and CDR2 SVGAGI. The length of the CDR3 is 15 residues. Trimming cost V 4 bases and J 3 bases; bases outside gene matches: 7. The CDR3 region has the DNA TGTGCCAGCAGTTCCCGGACAGGAGGAACAGATACGCAGTATTTT. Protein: CASSSRTGGTDTQYF.

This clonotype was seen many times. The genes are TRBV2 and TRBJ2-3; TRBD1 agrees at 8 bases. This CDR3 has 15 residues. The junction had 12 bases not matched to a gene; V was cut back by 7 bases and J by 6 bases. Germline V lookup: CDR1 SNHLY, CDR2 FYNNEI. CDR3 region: CASTDQNTGGDTQYF. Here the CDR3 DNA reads TGTGCCAGCACGGACCAAAACACAGGGGGGGATACGCAGTATTTT.

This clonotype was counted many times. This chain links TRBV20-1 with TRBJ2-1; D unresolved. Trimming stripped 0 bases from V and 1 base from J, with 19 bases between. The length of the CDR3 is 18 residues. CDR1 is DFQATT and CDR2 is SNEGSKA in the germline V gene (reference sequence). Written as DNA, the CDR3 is TGCAGTGCTAGAGATCTCCTCCAGCTGCCCCGATCCTACAATGAGCAGTTCTTC. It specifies CSARDLLQLPRSYNEQFF.

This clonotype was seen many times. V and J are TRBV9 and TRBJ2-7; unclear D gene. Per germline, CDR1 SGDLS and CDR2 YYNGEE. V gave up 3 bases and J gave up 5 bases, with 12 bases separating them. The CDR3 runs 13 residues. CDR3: CASSAYSADEQYF. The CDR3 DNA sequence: TGTGCCAGCAGCGCCTACTCCGCCGACGAGCAGTACTTC.

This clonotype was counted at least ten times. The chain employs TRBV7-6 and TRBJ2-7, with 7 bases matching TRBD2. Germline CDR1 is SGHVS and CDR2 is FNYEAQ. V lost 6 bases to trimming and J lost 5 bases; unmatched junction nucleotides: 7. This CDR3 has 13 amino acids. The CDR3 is CASSTGGPHEQYF. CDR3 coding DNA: TGTGCCAGCAGTACGGGGGGTCCCCACGAGCAGTACTTC.

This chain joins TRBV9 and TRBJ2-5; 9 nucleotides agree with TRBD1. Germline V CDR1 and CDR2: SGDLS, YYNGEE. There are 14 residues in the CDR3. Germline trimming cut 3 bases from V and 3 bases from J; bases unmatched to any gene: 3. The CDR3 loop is CASSAGTGKETQYF. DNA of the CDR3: TGTGCCAGCAGCGCCGGGACAGGGAAAGAGACCCAGTACTTC.